The 22 T cell receptor beta chains listed next were all sequenced from one sample in a study of T cells expressing NK-cell markers. TCRdb reprocessed the 5' RACE reads and reports one entry per CDR3 protein, with no DNA. The sample holds under 200,000 distinct CDR3 sequences. Sequencing was performed on blood T cells: a sorted CD56 or NKG2C T cell subset, CD4+ or CD8+ T cells, or bulk PBMC T cells (not recorded which). These receptors came from a woman aged 18 to 75 in good health.

This sequence joins TRBV7-2 and TRBJ1-2. Germline CDR1 is SGHTA and CDR2 is FQGNSA. The CDR3 runs to 15 residues. The CDR3 region is CASSPSPDNHYGYTF.

This chain uses TRBV29-1 with TRBJ2-3. Germline V gene data show CDR1 as SQVTM and CDR2 as ANQGSEA. There are 12 residues in the CDR3. CDR3 protein: CSGVTPTDTQYF.

The chain has TRBV14 and TRBJ2-1; TCRdb reports TRBD1, a call that lacks DNA to check it against. CDR3 length: 16 residues. Germline assignment: CDR1 SGHDN and CDR2 FVKESK. CDR3 region: CASSQVLSSWGNEQFF.

The genes are TRBV7-3 and TRBJ1-2; TCRdb names TRBD1, which stays unverified in the absence of DNA. The germline V gene encodes CDR1 SGHTA and CDR2 FQGTGA. The CDR3 loop spans 15 amino acids. CDR3: CASSPSGTANYGYTF.

This sequence joins TRBV5-1 and TRBJ2-4; TCRdb names TRBD1, which stays unverified in the absence of DNA. The CDR3 length is 15 residues. CDR1 and CDR2 from the germline V gene are SGHRS and YFSETQ. The CDR3 protein is CASSPRTGEGNIQYF.

The CDR3 spells CSAPIQGILNYGYTF. The rearrangement joins TRBV20-1 to TRBJ1-2. Germline CDR1 reads DFQATT; CDR2 reads SNEGSKA (reference sequence). CDR3 length: 15 residues.

The J gene is TRBJ2-3, the V gene TRBV10-3; there is no DNA to check the TCRdb D call of TRBD2. Per the germline V gene, CDR1 is ENHRY and CDR2 is SYGVKD. The CDR3 loop spans 15 amino acids. This CDR3 reads CAIRTAGGLADTQYF.

CDR3: CASSQLDQPQHF. The chain is built from TRBV12-3 or TRBV12-4 and TRBJ1-5. CDR3 length: 12 residues.

This chain uses TRBV6-5 with TRBJ2-2; the D call from TCRdb, TRBD2, cannot be confirmed without DNA. CDR1 is MNHEY and CDR2 is SVGAGI in the germline V gene. The length of the CDR3 is 15 residues. CDR3 region: CASSYGPVSSGELFF.

The V call is TRBV29-1, the J call TRBJ2-7; TCRdb outputs TRBD1, but without DNA this stays unchecked. The CDR3 spans 14 residues. CDR1 and CDR2 (germline): SQVTM, ANQGSEA. CDR3 residues: CSVGGGTGSYEQYF.

The chain joins TRBV12-3 or TRBV12-4 to TRBJ1-1; the TCRdb call, TRBD1, lacks DNA for checking. The CDR3 consists of 15 residues. CDR3 in amino acids: CASRPPPTGGTEAFF.

The chain is built from TRBV7-9 and TRBJ2-5; the TRBD2 assignment by TCRdb is unverifiable without DNA. The CDR3 loop spans 16 amino acids. CDR1 and CDR2 from the germline V gene are SEHNR and FQNEAQ (reference sequence). CDR3 region: CASTIDRGGYQETQYF.

The rearrangement joins TRBV9 to TRBJ2-1; TCRdb proposes TRBD2, but this gene call is untestable without DNA. CDR1 is SGDLS, CDR2 YYNGEE, per germline. The CDR3 extends over 16 amino acids. The CDR3 reads CASSVDTSGLGWEQFF. Variable domain in full (rest from reference TRBV9 and TRBJ2-1): DSGVTQTPKHLITATGQRVTLRCSPRSGDLSVYWYQQSLDQGLQFLIQYYNGEERAKGNILERFSAQQFPDLHSELNLSSLELGDSALYFCASSVDTSGLGWEQFFGPGTRLTVL.

The chain couples TRBV30 to TRBJ2-1; TCRdb selects TRBD2, and the lack of DNA leaves this call unchecked. This CDR3 contains 16 residues. Per germline, CDR1 GTSNPN and CDR2 SVGIG (reference sequence). The CDR3 here is CAWSLGTLAGGNEQFF.

This chain connects TRBV12-3 or TRBV12-4 to TRBJ1-6. The CDR3 spans 15 residues. The CDR3 region is CASTKNAPYNSPLHF.

The chain joins TRBV5-1 to TRBJ1-4; TCRdb's D call, TRBD1, is unchecked because there is no DNA. There are 17 residues in the CDR3. Germline V gives CDR1 SGHRS, CDR2 YFSETQ. The CDR3 loop reads CASSLGAGEPGEEKLFF.

The CDR3 reads CASSSRTSGGATYEQYF. The chain carries TRBV5-1 and TRBJ2-7; the TRBD2 assignment by TCRdb is unverifiable without DNA. The CDR3 consists of 17 residues. Germline assignment: CDR1 SGHRS and CDR2 YFSETQ.

The chain links TRBV6-1 to TRBJ2-1; TCRdb's assignment of TRBD2 cannot be checked, as there is no DNA. This CDR3 is built from 14 residues. The germline V gene encodes CDR1 MNHNS and CDR2 SASEGT. CDR3: CASRRGLAGNEQFF.

The genes are TRBV10-3 and TRBJ2-2; TCRdb's D call of TRBD1 is untestable without DNA. CDR3 length equals 13 residues. The germline V gene has CDR1 ENHRY and CDR2 SYGVKD. The CDR3 sequence is CAIRPGEAGELFF.

The chain combines TRBV20-1 with TRBJ2-3; the TCRdb D gene call, TRBD2, has no DNA to confirm it. There are 13 residues in the CDR3. CDR1 is DFQATT, CDR2 SNEGSKA, per germline (reference sequence). This chain's CDR3 is CSASPSGRDTQYF.

The rearrangement links TRBV11-2 to TRBJ2-1. Germline CDR1 SGHAT, CDR2 FQNNGV. CDR3 length: 12 amino acids. This CDR3 is CASSSSVYEQFF.

This rearrangement joins TRBV27 to TRBJ2-1. Germline CDR1 is MNHEY and CDR2 is SMNVEV (reference sequence). The CDR3 extends over 15 amino acids. The CDR3: CASSLSIGAYNEQFF.